This T cell receptor (beta chain) derives from a study of cytomegalovirus exposure and HLA in healthy donors. Study conclusions and caveats: It was likely that a cluster of highly shared sequence variants was a sequencing artifact. Many donors carried some public TCRs, although rarity characterized most TCR sequences.

Details on this clone: The antigen remains undetermined.

This PCR relied on a set of 60 Vbeta primers and 13 Jbeta primers. Original handling: Roughly 80 million unique TCR beta chains, some 11 million shared, were counted in a later analysis. The assay was immunoSEQ multiplex PCR, and TCRdb's table has in-frame clones only and misses some. Clonal size and the V and J genes are those of that table, whereas D and trimming came from the DNA. Here the sample spans under 200,000 clones, around 78% being singletons. V was pared by 1 base and J by 6 bases, with 1 base of the junction left unmatched. CDR1 is SGHVS and CDR2 is FQNEAQ in the germline V gene. The CDR3 runs to 14 residues. The donors gave bone marrow, and they were healthy.

This clonotype was obtained from a woman between 25 and 40 years old in good health and CMV-seropositive. V and J are TRBV7-8 and TRBJ1-2; 11 nucleotides align to TRBD1. The sequenced sample consisted of PBMCs. The CDR3 sequence: CASSLEGQGDGYTF. The CDR3 DNA sequence: TGTGCCAGCAGCTTAGAGGGACAGGGGGATGGCTACACCTTC.